The following is a TCR beta chain sequence with its context. There are 14 residues in the CDR3. The data were taken from a study of T cells expressing NK-cell markers. Study in general: The study drew TCR beta repertoires from sorted CD3+CD56+NKG2C+, CD3+CD56+NKG2C- and CD3+CD56-NKG2C+ T cells.

TCRdb derives one entry per CDR3 protein from the 5' RACE reads, leaving out DNA. The sample has more than 400,000 distinct CDR3 sequences, and its top ten clones hold 6% to 9.5%. The rearrangement joins TRBV12-3 or TRBV12-4 to TRBJ1-5. The sequence derives from a woman between 18 and 70 years old in good health. Sequencing was carried out using blood T cells: a sorted CD56 or NKG2C T cell subset, CD4+ or CD8+ T cells, or bulk PBMC T cells (not recorded which). CDR3 protein: CASRGSLPNQPQHF.